The sequence of this TCR beta chain was determined in a study of cytomegalovirus exposure and HLA in healthy donors. Background on the study: In an earlier analysis, 95 million to 140 million unique TCR beta sequences were found from 150 million to 200 million T cells.

V was shortened by 6 bases and J by 6 bases, with 14 bases between the two germline ends. The CDR3 consists of 13 residues. Germline V gene sequence: CDR1 MNHEY, CDR2 SVGAGI. The PCR was carried out with 60 Vbeta primers and 13 Jbeta primers. Sequencing used immunoSEQ multiplex PCR; TCRdb keeps in-frame clones, though not all of them. This sample has about 120,000 clones, with roughly 70% found just once. This chain connects TRBV6-5 to TRBJ2-5; D not certain. This TCR was sampled from a woman aged 35 to 49 in good health and CMV-seropositive. What was sequenced was PBMCs. The CDR3 region is CASRYQASQTQYF. In DNA, the CDR3 is TGTGCCAGCAGATACCAAGCTTCCCAGACCCAGTACTTC.